Listed here are 14 T cell receptor beta chains from one sample, sequenced in a study of shared clonotypes between healthy human individuals. Produced via immunoSEQ multiplex PCR; TCRdb's table is partial and in-frame only. The repertoire holds around 1.6 million clones, with 98% as singletons. Sequencing input: naive CD4+ T cells sorted from blood. Subset noted: CD45RA+ positively selected. These receptors came from a young man in good health.

The gene calls are TRBV19 and TRBJ2-5; weak D call: TRBD1 (5 bases). The V gene lost 5 bases and the J gene lost 2 bases, with 9 bases spanning the gap. The CDR3 is made up of 13 amino acids. The germline CDR1 and CDR2 sequences are LNHDA and SQIVND (reference sequence). Here the CDR3 DNA reads TGTGCCAGTAGTGACAGAAAGCAAGAGACCCAGTACTTC. Protein product: CASSDRKQETQYF.

The rearrangement joins TRBV7-3 to TRBJ2-5; D is perhaps TRBD1 (5 bases). The V end lost 4 bases, the J end lost 2 bases, and 8 bases lay between the germline ends. The CDR3 spans 13 residues. Germline CDR1 reads SGHTA; CDR2 reads FQGTGA. The CDR3 loop reads CASSWGHQETQYF. CDR3 nucleotides: TGTGCCAGCAGCTGGGGCCATCAAGAGACCCAGTACTTC.

This clone has only a few counts. The rearrangement links TRBV10-3 to TRBJ1-5; tentatively, D is TRBD1 (5 bases). CDR1 and CDR2 (germline): ENHRY, SYGVKD. This CDR3 is 13 amino acids long. V shed 1 base and J shed 7 bases, with 8 bases lying between them. CDR3 in amino acids: CAISEFRDQPQHF. The CDR3 coding sequence is TGTGCCATCAGTGAGTTCAGGGACCAGCCCCAGCATTTT.

The rearrangement joins TRBV7-6 to TRBJ2-3; 14 nucleotides line up with TRBD2. Germline trimming cut 6 bases from V and 11 bases from J; bases unmatched to any gene: 7. The CDR3 runs 14 residues. Looked up from germline, CDR1 is SGHVS and CDR2 is FNYEAQ. CDR3 bases: TGTGCCAGCAGGCCTGGGACTAGCGGGAGTAAGCAGTATTTT. It yields the protein CASRPGTSGSKQYF.

The chain has TRBV27 and TRBJ2-2, with 7 bases identical to TRBD1. The CDR3 length is 13 residues. Germline CDR1 MNHEY, CDR2 SMNVEV (reference sequence). Trimming removed 6 bases from V and 7 bases from J; junction bases left unmatched: 5. The CDR3 coding sequence is TGTGCCAGCAGGTCACAGGGGCTCGGGGAGCTGTTTTTT. As protein: CASRSQGLGELFF.

The rearrangement links TRBV19 to TRBJ2-1; D unclear. CDR1 and CDR2 (germline): LNHDA, SQIVND (reference sequence). V shed 0 bases and J shed 5 bases, with 8 bases lying between them. There are 14 residues in the CDR3. For the CDR3, the DNA is TGTGCCAGTAGTATAGAAGCCCGTAACAATGAGCAGTTCTTC. Translation: CASSIEARNNEQFF.

As regards this clone: The junction differs from germline at one of its ends, possibly a read error. This rearrangement joins TRBV13 to TRBJ1-2, with D possibly matching TRBD1 (6 bases). Germline values: CDR1 PRHDT, CDR2 FYEKMQ (reference sequence). CDR3 length: 12 amino acids. The CDR3 protein is CASSVGGYGYTF. CDR3 sequence (DNA): TGTGCCAGCAGCGTAGGGGGTTATGGCTACACCTTC. Based on the CDR3 plus reference TRBV13 and TRBJ1-2, the full variable domain is AAGVIQSPRHLIKEKRETATLKCYPIPRHDTVYWYQQGPGQDPQFLISFYEKMQSDKGSIPDRFSAQQFSDYHSELNMSSLELGDSALYFCASSVGGYGYTFGSGTRLTVV.

The chain carries TRBV5-1 and TRBJ2-7, with 9 bases fitting TRBD2. J gave up 2 bases and V 1 base, and 10 bases lay outside the gene matches. The CDR3 length is 17 residues. CDR1 and CDR2 from the germline V gene are SGHRS and YFSETQ. The CDR3: CASSLRVAGETAYEQYF. The CDR3 DNA follows: TGCGCCAGCAGCTTGAGGGTAGCGGGAGAGACAGCCTACGAGCAGTACTTC.

The chain employs TRBV7-2 and TRBJ2-1; D could derive from TRBD1 or TRBD2 (5 bases each). This CDR3 region has 13 residues. The V end was cut by 4 bases, the J end by 10 bases, with 14 bases between. Germline-derived CDR1 and CDR2 are SGHTA and FQGNSA. CDR3 amino acids: CASSSPGPIEQFF. For the CDR3, the DNA is TGTGCCAGCAGCTCCCCGGGACCAATAGAGCAGTTCTTC.

This chain joins TRBV2 and TRBJ2-3; D perhaps matches TRBD2 (5 bases). CDR1 is SNHLY, CDR2 FYNNEI, per germline. Trimming stripped 3 bases from V and 0 bases from J, with 19 bases between. The CDR3 covers 18 residues. CDR3: CASSEAEGPPTSTDTQYF. The CDR3 bases are TGTGCCAGCAGTGAGGCTGAGGGCCCCCCGACTAGCACAGATACGCAGTATTTT.

The V call is TRBV7-9, the J call TRBJ2-7, with 9 positions matching TRBD2. There are 17 residues in the CDR3. The V and J ends lost 1 base and 4 bases, in that order; junction bases with no gene match: 11. The germline gives CDR1 SEHNR, CDR2 FQNEAQ (reference sequence). CDR3 loop: CASSLVVGTSPKYEQYF. The CDR3 DNA reads TGTGCCAGCAGCTTAGTCGTTGGGACTAGCCCTAAGTACGAGCAGTACTTC.

This chain connects TRBV11-2 to TRBJ2-3; possible D gene TRBD1, 5 bases. Germline V gene lookup returns CDR1 SGHAT and CDR2 FQNNGV. The CDR3 runs 14 residues. The V end was cut by 5 bases, the J end by 1 base, with 10 bases between. The DNA for the CDR3 is TGTGCCAGCAGCCCGACGACAGGCACAGATACGCAGTATTTT. Its translation: CASSPTTGTDTQYF.

The J gene is TRBJ2-7, the V gene TRBV11-2, with D hard to call. This CDR3 has 11 amino acids. Germline CDR1 and CDR2: SGHAT and FQNNGV. V lost 8 bases and J 2 bases, leaving 7 bases between the germline ends. CDR3 amino acids: CASGETYEQYF. The CDR3 DNA follows: TGTGCCAGCGGGGAAACCTACGAGCAGTACTTC.

J is TRBJ1-2 and V is TRBV19; 7 positions match TRBD1. This CDR3 spans 12 amino acids. Trimming removed 3 bases from V and 5 bases from J; junction bases left unmatched: 0. Germline loops: CDR1 LNHDA, CDR2 SQIVND (reference sequence). CDR3 region: CASSMTGYGYTF. The CDR3 DNA reads as TGTGCCAGTAGTATGACAGGGTATGGCTACACCTTC. Full variable domain (remainder filled in from reference TRBV19 and TRBJ1-2): DGGITQSPKYLFRKEGQNVTLSCEQNLNHDAMYWYRQDPGQGLRLIYYSQIVNDFQKGDIAEGYSVSREKKESFPLTVTSAQKNPTAFYLCASSMTGYGYTFGSGTRLTVV.